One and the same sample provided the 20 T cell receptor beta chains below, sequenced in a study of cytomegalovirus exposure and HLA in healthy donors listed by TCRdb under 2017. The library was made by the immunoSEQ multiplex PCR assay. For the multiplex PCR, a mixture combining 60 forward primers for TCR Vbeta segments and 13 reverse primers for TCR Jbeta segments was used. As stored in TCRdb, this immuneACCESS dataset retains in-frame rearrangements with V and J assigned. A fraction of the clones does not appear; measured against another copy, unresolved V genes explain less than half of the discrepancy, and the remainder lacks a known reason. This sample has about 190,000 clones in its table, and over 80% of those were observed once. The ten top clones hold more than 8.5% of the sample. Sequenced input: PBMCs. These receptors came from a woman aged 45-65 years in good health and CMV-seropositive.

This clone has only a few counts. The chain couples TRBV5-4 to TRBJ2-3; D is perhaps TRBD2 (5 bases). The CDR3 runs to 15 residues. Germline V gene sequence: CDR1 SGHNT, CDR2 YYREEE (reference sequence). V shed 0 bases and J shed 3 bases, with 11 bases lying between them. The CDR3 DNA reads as TGTGCCAGCAGCTTGGGAGGGTCCCTGACAGATACGCAGTATTTT. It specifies CASSLGGSLTDTQYF.

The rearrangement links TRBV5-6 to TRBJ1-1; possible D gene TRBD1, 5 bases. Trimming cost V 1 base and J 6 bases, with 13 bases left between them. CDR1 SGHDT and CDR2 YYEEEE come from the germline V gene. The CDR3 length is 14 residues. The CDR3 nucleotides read TGTGCCAGCAGCTTGATCCCAGGGTTTCCTGAAGCTTTCTTT. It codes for CASSLIPGFPEAFF.

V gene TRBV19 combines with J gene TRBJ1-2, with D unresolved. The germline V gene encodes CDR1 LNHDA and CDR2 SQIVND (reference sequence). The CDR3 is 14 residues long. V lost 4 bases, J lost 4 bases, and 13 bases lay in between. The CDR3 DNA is TGTGCCAGTAGTACAGACACCGCAGGCTATGGCTACACCTTC. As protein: CASSTDTAGYGYTF.

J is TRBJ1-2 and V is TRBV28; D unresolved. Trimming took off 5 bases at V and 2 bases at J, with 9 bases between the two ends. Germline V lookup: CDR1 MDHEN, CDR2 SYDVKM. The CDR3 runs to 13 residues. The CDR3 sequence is CASSPTLNYGYTF. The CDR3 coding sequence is TGTGCCAGCAGTCCTACTCTGAACTATGGCTACACCTTC.

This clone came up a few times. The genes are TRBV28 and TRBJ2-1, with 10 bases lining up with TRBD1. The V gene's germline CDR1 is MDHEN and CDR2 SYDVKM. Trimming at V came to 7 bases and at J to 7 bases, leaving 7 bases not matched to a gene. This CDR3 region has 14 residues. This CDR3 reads CASTKGGQGNEQFF. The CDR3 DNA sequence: TGTGCCAGCACTAAGGGGGGACAGGGGAATGAGCAGTTCTTC.

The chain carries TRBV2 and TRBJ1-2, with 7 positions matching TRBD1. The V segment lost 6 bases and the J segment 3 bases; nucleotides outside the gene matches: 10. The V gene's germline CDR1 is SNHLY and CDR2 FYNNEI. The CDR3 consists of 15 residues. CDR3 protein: CASRAEGAKYYGYTF. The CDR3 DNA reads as TGTGCCAGCAGGGCGGAGGGGGCAAAGTACTATGGCTACACCTTC.

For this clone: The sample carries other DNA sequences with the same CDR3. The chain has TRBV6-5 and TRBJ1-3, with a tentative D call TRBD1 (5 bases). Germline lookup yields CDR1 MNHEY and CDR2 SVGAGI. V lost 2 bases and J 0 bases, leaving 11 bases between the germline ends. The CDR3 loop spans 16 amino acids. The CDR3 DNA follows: TGTGCCAGCAGTTACCGTCAGGGTTACTCTGGAAACACCATATATTTT. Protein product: CASSYRQGYSGNTIYF.

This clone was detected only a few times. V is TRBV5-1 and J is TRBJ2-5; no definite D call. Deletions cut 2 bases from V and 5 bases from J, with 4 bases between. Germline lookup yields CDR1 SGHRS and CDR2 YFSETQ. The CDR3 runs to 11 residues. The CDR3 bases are TGCGCCAGCAGCTTTCGGGAGACCCAGTACTTC. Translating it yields CASSFRETQYF.

This chain's CDR3 is CASSLVVGAQETQYF. The CDR3 DNA is TGTGCCAGCAGCTTAGTTGTTGGGGCCCAAGAGACCCAGTACTTC. The rearrangement links TRBV7-9 to TRBJ2-5, with D possibly TRBD1 on 5 matching bases. Trimming took off 1 base at V and 1 base at J, with 10 bases between the two ends. Per the germline V gene, CDR1 is SEHNR and CDR2 is FQNEAQ (reference sequence). The CDR3 sequence is 15 residues long.

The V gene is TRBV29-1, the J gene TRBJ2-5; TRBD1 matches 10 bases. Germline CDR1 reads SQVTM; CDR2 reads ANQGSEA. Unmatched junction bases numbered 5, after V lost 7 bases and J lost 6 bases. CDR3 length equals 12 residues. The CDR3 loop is CSADRGQQTQYF. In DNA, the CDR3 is TGCAGCGCTGACAGGGGGCAACAGACCCAGTACTTC.

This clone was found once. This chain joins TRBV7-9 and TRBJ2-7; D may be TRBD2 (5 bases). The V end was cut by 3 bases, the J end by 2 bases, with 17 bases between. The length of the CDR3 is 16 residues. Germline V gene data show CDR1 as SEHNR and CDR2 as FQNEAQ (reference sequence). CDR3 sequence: CASSFLGTRAPYEQYF. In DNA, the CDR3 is TGTGCCAGCAGCTTCCTAGGAACTAGGGCCCCCTACGAGCAGTACTTC.

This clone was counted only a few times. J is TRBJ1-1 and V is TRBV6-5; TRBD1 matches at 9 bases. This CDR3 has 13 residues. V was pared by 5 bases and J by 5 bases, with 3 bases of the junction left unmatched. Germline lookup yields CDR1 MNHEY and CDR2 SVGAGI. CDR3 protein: CASSHRGQTEAFF. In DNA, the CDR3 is TGTGCCAGCAGTCACAGGGGGCAAACTGAAGCTTTCTTT.

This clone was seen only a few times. The CDR3 DNA sequence: TGTGCCAGCAGCCCAAGACAGGGATCCTACGAGCAGTACTTC. Its protein product is CASSPRQGSYEQYF. The V call is TRBV28, the J call TRBJ2-7; 7 positions agree with TRBD1. There are 14 residues in the CDR3. The V segment lost 6 bases and the J segment 1 base; nucleotides outside the gene matches: 6. Germline CDR1 MDHEN, CDR2 SYDVKM.

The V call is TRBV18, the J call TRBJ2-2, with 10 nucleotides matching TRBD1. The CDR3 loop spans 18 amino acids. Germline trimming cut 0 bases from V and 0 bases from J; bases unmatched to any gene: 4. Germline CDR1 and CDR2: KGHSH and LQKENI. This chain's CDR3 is CASSPPGTGATNTGELFF. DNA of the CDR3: TGTGCCAGCTCACCACCGGGGACAGGGGCCACGAACACCGGGGAGCTGTTTTTT.

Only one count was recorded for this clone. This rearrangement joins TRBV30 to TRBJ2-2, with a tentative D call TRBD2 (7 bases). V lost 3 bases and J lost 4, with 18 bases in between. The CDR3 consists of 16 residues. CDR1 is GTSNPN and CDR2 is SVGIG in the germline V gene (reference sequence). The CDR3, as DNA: TGTGCCTGGAGGGGGGGGGCGCGTCGGGTCACCGGGGAGCTGTTTTTT. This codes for CAWRGGARRVTGELFF.

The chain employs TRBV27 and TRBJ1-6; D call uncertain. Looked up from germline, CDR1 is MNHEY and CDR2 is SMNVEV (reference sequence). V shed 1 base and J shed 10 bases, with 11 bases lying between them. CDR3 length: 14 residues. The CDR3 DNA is TGTGCCAGCAGTTTATTTCCAGGATCCTCACCCCTCCACTTT. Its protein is CASSLFPGSSPLHF.

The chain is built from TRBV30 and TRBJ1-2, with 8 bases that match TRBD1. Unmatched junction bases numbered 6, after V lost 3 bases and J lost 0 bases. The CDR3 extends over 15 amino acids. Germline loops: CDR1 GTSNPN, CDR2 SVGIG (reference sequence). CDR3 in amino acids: CAWSRRDRTNYGYTF. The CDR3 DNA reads TGTGCCTGGAGCCGCCGGGACAGGACTAACTATGGCTACACCTTC.

The CDR3 reads CASSVPQGTSTDTQYF. The CDR3 DNA is TGCGCCAGCAGCGTCCCACAGGGAACTAGCACAGATACGCAGTATTTT. V gene TRBV5-1 combines with J gene TRBJ2-3, with TRBD1 as a possible D gene (6 bases). CDR3 size: 16 residues. CDR1 is SGHRS and CDR2 is YFSETQ in the germline V gene. Trimming left V 4 bases short and J 0 bases short, with 15 bases between.

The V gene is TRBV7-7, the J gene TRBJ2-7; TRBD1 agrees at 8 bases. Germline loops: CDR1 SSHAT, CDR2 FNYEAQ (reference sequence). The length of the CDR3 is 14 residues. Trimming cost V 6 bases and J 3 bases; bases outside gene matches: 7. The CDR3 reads CASSSGTGNYEQYF. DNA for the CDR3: TGTGCCAGCAGTTCCGGGACAGGAAACTACGAGCAGTACTTC.

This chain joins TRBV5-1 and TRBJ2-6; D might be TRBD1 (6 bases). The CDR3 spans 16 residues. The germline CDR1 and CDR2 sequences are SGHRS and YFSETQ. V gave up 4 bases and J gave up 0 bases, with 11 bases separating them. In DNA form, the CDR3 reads TGCGCCAGCAGCCAAGAGACAGGCTCTGGGGCCAACGTCCTGACTTTC. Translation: CASSQETGSGANVLTF.